A single sample is the source of the 29 T cell receptor beta chains below, sequenced in a study of blood T cell repertoires in COVID-19. This table comes from immunoSEQ multiplex PCR, and its TCRdb copy is limited to in-frame clones, with some not included. Here the sample spans 390,000 or so clones, approximately 87% being singletons. Sequencing was performed on PBMCs or T cells enriched from blood (not recorded which). The receptors come from a woman in her fifties or sixties who had recovered from COVID-19.

The V call is TRBV3-1 (or the pseudogene TRBV3-2), the J call TRBJ1-5; D is undetermined. Trimming shortened V by 1 base and J by 10 bases, and 8 bases separated the two germline ends. Looked up from germline, CDR1 is LGHDT and CDR2 is YNNKEL (reference sequence). This CDR3 has 12 amino acids. CDR3 residues: CASSQGRGPQHF. The CDR3, as DNA: TGTGCCAGCAGCCAAGGCCGGGGACCCCAGCATTTT.

This clone occurred a few times. The chain is built from TRBV20-1 and TRBJ2-5; D unresolved. CDR3 length equals 10 residues. V dropped 5 bases and J dropped 1 base, with 2 bases sitting between them. Germline values: CDR1 DFQATT, CDR2 SNEGSKA (reference sequence). DNA of the CDR3: TGCAGTGCTCTCCAAGAGACCCAGTACTTC. Its translation: CSALQETQYF.

This sequence joins TRBV4-3 and TRBJ1-2; D might be TRBD1 (6 bases). Trimming left V 1 base short and J 5 bases short, with 20 bases between. Germline CDR1 is LGHNA and CDR2 is YSLEER. CDR3 length: 17 amino acids. In DNA, the CDR3 is TGCGCCAGCAGCCAAGGGACAGATCACCCGATTGGGTATGGCTACACCTTC. Translation gives CASSQGTDHPIGYGYTF.

The chain carries TRBV3-1 (or the pseudogene TRBV3-2) and TRBJ2-7, with 7 bases identical to TRBD1. V lost 5 bases and J lost 0; bases outside the gene matches: 4. Looked up from germline, CDR1 is LGHDT and CDR2 is YNNKEL (reference sequence). The CDR3 runs 14 residues. The CDR3 coding sequence is TGTGCCAGCAGCTCACAGGGGCACTCCTACGAGCAGTACTTC. It yields the protein CASSSQGHSYEQYF.

V is TRBV9 and J is TRBJ1-2, with 9 bases that match TRBD1. Germline V lookup: CDR1 SGDLS, CDR2 YYNGEE. The CDR3 contains 17 residues. Trimming took 4 bases from V and 3 from J; bases not matched to a gene: 13. CDR3 DNA: TGTGCCAGCAGCCGCGGGACAGGGCCTACCCGGGACTATGGCTACACCTTC. It encodes CASSRGTGPTRDYGYTF.

The J gene is TRBJ1-4, the V gene TRBV5-5, with a possible D match to TRBD1 (6 bases). This CDR3 has 14 residues. V was clipped by 4 bases and J by 4 bases, with 11 bases between them. Germline assignment: CDR1 SGHKS and CDR2 YYEKEE (reference sequence). CDR3 amino acids: CASSPDSFNEKLFF. The CDR3 region has the DNA TGTGCCAGCAGCCCGGACAGTTTTAATGAAAAACTGTTTTTT.

The chain couples TRBV5-6 to TRBJ1-1, with 7 bases aligning to TRBD1. The germline CDR1 and CDR2 sequences are SGHDT and YYEEEE. The CDR3 extends over 15 amino acids. V gave up 0 bases and J gave up 1 base; unmatched junction bases: 3. CDR3 in amino acids: CASSLGQGWNTEAFF. CDR3 sequence (DNA): TGTGCCAGCAGCTTGGGACAGGGCTGGAACACTGAAGCTTTCTTT.

The chain joins TRBV5-1 to TRBJ2-7; D perhaps matches TRBD1 (6 bases). Germline CDR1 reads SGHRS; CDR2 reads YFSETQ. Trimming stripped 2 bases from V and 0 bases from J, with 9 bases between. The CDR3 consists of 14 residues. This CDR3 is CASSLRQDSYEQYF. In nucleotides, the CDR3 is TGCGCCAGCAGCTTAAGACAGGACTCCTACGAGCAGTACTTC.

Written as DNA, the CDR3 is TGTGCCAGCAGCTCCGGGACTAGGGGCCAAGAGACCCAGTACTTC. Translating gives CASSSGTRGQETQYF. V and J are TRBV3-1 (or the pseudogene TRBV3-2) and TRBJ2-5, with 8 bases lining up with TRBD2. There are 15 residues in the CDR3. V dropped 5 bases and J dropped 1; count of bases not matched to a gene: 6. CDR1 and CDR2 from the germline V gene are LGHDT and YNNKEL (reference sequence).

This clone has only one observation. The J gene is TRBJ1-3, the V gene TRBV28; D may be TRBD1 (6 bases). V lost 2 bases, J lost 8 bases, and 7 bases lay in between. The CDR3 runs to 12 residues. Germline V CDR1 and CDR2: MDHEN, SYDVKM. The CDR3 here is CASSLPGDTIYF. The CDR3 DNA reads as TGTGCCAGCAGTTTACCAGGGGACACCATATATTTT.

V usage is TRBV5-1 and J usage is TRBJ2-7; 11 bases are a match to TRBD1. J gave up 6 bases and V 4 bases, and 6 bases lay outside the gene matches. In germline, CDR1 is SGHRS, CDR2 YFSETQ. The length of the CDR3 is 14 residues. The DNA of the CDR3 is TGCGCCAGCAGCACTCCGGGACAGGGGGTCGAGCAGTACTTC. It codes for CASSTPGQGVEQYF.

This sequence joins TRBV6-5 and TRBJ2-1; TRBD2 matches 7 bases. In germline, CDR1 is MNHEY, CDR2 SVGAGI. Trimming removed 3 bases from V and 6 bases from J; junction bases left unmatched: 11. The CDR3 is 16 residues long. The CDR3 DNA follows: TGTGCCAGCAGTTATGACCCGGCGGCGGGGGTCAATGAGCAGTTCTTC. As protein: CASSYDPAAGVNEQFF.

This chain links TRBV5-1 with TRBJ1-1; D is possibly TRBD1 (5 bases). Germline values: CDR1 SGHRS, CDR2 YFSETQ. The V end was cut by 4 bases, the J end by 6 bases, with 16 bases between. The CDR3 extends over 14 amino acids. CDR3 sequence reads: CASSPGSIRAEAFF. CDR3 bases: TGCGCCAGCAGCCCCGGGTCGATCAGGGCTGAAGCTTTCTTT.

CDR3 residues: CASSLEPSGETQYF. The CDR3 DNA is TGTGCCAGCAGCTTAGAACCTAGCGGGGAGACCCAGTACTTC. The chain joins TRBV7-2 to TRBJ2-5; 8 nucleotides agree with TRBD2. Unmatched junction bases numbered 3, after V lost 1 base and J lost 5 bases. The CDR3 is 14 amino acids. CDR1 is SGHTA, CDR2 FQGNSA, per germline.

The chain recombines TRBV10-2 with TRBJ1-2, with D maybe TRBD1 (5 bases). Trimming shortened V by 5 bases and J by 0 bases, and 10 bases separated the two germline ends. The CDR3 has 14 residues. Looked up from germline, CDR1 is WSHSY and CDR2 is SAAADI. CDR3 bases: TGCGCCAGCAGTCCCCGACAGACTAACTATGGCTACACCTTC. Its translation is CASSPRQTNYGYTF.

The chain combines TRBV18 with TRBJ1-2, with D perhaps TRBD1 (6 bases). Per the germline V gene, CDR1 is KGHSH and CDR2 is LQKENI. Trimming took 3 bases from V and 6 from J, leaving 14 bases between them. The CDR3 spans 14 residues. CDR3 nucleotides: TGTGCCAGCTCACCGACAGGCGGGGGGCATGGCTACACCTTC. Protein: CASSPTGGGHGYTF.

The chain links TRBV6-5 to TRBJ2-2, with TRBD1 matching over 10 bases. Germline values: CDR1 MNHEY, CDR2 SVGAGI. The CDR3 has 15 residues. J lost 4 bases, V lost 2 bases, and 1 base had no gene match. The DNA for the CDR3 is TGTGCCAGCAGTTACGGGACAGGGGCCACCGGGGAGCTGTTTTTT. Translated: CASSYGTGATGELFF.

The chain uses TRBV25-1 and TRBJ2-7; TRBD1 might be the D (7 bases). V shed 0 bases and J shed 2 bases, with 14 bases lying between them. The CDR3 runs 16 residues. Germline V gene data show CDR1 as MGHDK and CDR2 as SYGVNS. CDR3 amino acids: CASSEYRRGQPYEQYF. In DNA form, the CDR3 reads TGTGCCAGCAGTGAATATCGGAGGGGGCAGCCCTACGAGCAGTACTTC.

The chain couples TRBV4-2 to TRBJ2-7; 8 nucleotides match TRBD1. This CDR3 region has 14 residues. Germline-derived CDR1 and CDR2 are LGHNA and YNFKEQ. V shed 2 bases and J 5 bases; nucleotides not matched to a gene: 5. The CDR3 spells CASSQSTGEDEQYF. CDR3 nucleotides: TGTGCCAGCAGCCAATCGACAGGGGAAGACGAGCAGTACTTC.

V is TRBV29-1 and J is TRBJ2-5, with D tentatively TRBD2 (5 bases). This CDR3 is 14 amino acids long. Trimming shortened V by 4 bases and J by 3 bases, and 15 bases separated the two germline ends. Germline V gene lookup returns CDR1 SQVTM and CDR2 ANQGSEA. CDR3: CSVVNRGAKETQYF. In nucleotides, the CDR3 is TGCAGCGTTGTAAATCGGGGAGCGAAAGAGACCCAGTACTTC.

In nucleotides, the CDR3 is TGTGCCAGCAGCCAACTCAGACCGGGACTAGCCCCCAATGAGCAGTTCTTC. Its protein is CASSQLRPGLAPNEQFF. V and J are TRBV3-1 (or the pseudogene TRBV3-2) and TRBJ2-1; 9 bases are a match to TRBD2. V was clipped by 2 bases and J by 6 bases; unmatched bases: 11. The CDR3 runs 17 residues. Germline V gene sequence: CDR1 LGHDT, CDR2 YNNKEL (reference sequence).

V gene TRBV11-2 combines with J gene TRBJ2-3; TRBD1 aligns across 10 bases. From germline, CDR1 is SGHAT and CDR2 FQNNGV. There are 15 residues in the CDR3. V shed 5 bases and J 8 bases; nucleotides not matched to a gene: 10. The CDR3 loop is CASSPSTGGLGTQYF. The DNA for the CDR3 is TGTGCCAGCAGCCCCTCGACAGGGGGCTTGGGTACGCAGTATTTT.

This clone was counted between two and nine times. The chain recombines TRBV5-5 with TRBJ1-4; D may be TRBD1 (6 bases). Deletions cut 0 bases from V and 1 base from J, with 16 bases between. Per the germline V gene, CDR1 is SGHKS and CDR2 is YYEKEE (reference sequence). The CDR3 loop spans 18 amino acids. CDR3 in DNA: TGTGCCAGCAGCTTGGTCCCGCCAGGGGCGAAAACTAATGAAAAACTGTTTTTT. Amino acids: CASSLVPPGAKTNEKLFF.

V is TRBV11-2 and J is TRBJ1-3; D is unresolved. Germline V gene data show CDR1 as SGHAT and CDR2 as FQNNGV. CDR3 length: 15 residues. Trimming cost V 3 bases and J 3 bases, with 12 bases left between them. The CDR3 loop is CASSFSPGSGNTIYF. DNA for the CDR3: TGTGCCAGCAGCTTTAGTCCGGGTAGTGGAAACACCATATATTTT.

The chain carries TRBV24-1 and TRBJ1-3, with D unresolved. Between the trimmed V and J ends, which lost 9 bases and 1 base, there was a span of 9 bases. Germline V gives CDR1 KGHDR, CDR2 SFDVKD. This CDR3 has 13 residues. CDR3 sequence (DNA): TGTGCCACCCACGAGGATTCTGGAAACACCATATATTTT. It encodes CATHEDSGNTIYF.

This chain joins TRBV18 and TRBJ1-2, with TRBD1 as a possible D gene (6 bases). Germline V gene sequence: CDR1 KGHSH, CDR2 LQKENI. The CDR3 spans 14 residues. Trimming shortened V by 3 bases and J by 8 bases, and 16 bases separated the two germline ends. In DNA, the CDR3 is TGTGCCAGCTCACCGAACCGGGACATGCGAGGCTACACCTTC. Translating gives CASSPNRDMRGYTF. Complete variable domain (other parts from reference TRBV18 and TRBJ1-2): NAGVMQNPRHLVRRRGQEARLRCSPMKGHSHVYWYRQLPEEGLKFMVYLQKENIIDESGMPKERFSAEFPKEGPSILRIQQVVRGDSAAYFCASSPNRDMRGYTFGSGTRLTVV.

V usage is TRBV19 and J usage is TRBJ1-2; 11 nucleotides match TRBD1. V was pared by 4 bases and J by 7 bases, with 5 bases of the junction left unmatched. Germline V CDR1 and CDR2: LNHDA, SQIVND (reference sequence). The CDR3 runs 14 residues. CDR3 coding DNA: TGTGCCAGTAGTACTTGGACAGGGGGCGGTGGCTACACCTTC. It translates to CASSTWTGGGGYTF.

V gene TRBV30 combines with J gene TRBJ1-5; D ambiguous. V was trimmed by 2 bases and J by 2 bases, leaving 10 bases between them. The CDR3 is 14 residues long. The germline V gene encodes CDR1 GTSNPN and CDR2 SVGIG (reference sequence). In nucleotides, the CDR3 is TGTGCCTGGAGTCGGGGATACGGCAATCAGCCCCAGCATTTT. The encoded protein is CAWSRGYGNQPQHF.

V is TRBV14 and J is TRBJ1-6; 7 nucleotides align to TRBD1. From germline, CDR1 is SGHDN and CDR2 FVKESK. The CDR3 has 16 amino acids. V was pared by 3 bases and J by 7 bases, with 9 bases of the junction left unmatched. CDR3 sequence: CASSQNRGGFNSPLHF. For the CDR3, the DNA is TGTGCCAGCAGCCAGAACAGGGGAGGTTTCAATTCACCCCTCCACTTT.